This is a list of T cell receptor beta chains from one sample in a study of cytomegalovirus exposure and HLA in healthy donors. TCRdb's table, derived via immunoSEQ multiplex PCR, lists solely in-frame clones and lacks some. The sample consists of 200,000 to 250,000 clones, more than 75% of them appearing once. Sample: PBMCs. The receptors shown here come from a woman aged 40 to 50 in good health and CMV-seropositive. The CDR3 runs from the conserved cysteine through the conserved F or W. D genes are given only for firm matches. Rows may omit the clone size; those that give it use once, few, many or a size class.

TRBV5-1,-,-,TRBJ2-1,CASSLPNNEQFF,TGCGCCAGCAGCTTGCCCAACAATGAGCAGTTCTTC
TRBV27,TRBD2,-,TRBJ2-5,CASSRGLAGGVKTQYF,TGTGCCAGCAGTCGAGGACTAGCGGGGGGAGTGAAGACCCAGTACTTC
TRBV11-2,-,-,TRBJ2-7,CASSLNPGGSYEQYF,TGTGCCAGCAGCTTAAACCCAGGGGGGTCCTACGAGCAGTACTTC
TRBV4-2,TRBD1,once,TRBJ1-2,CASSPSLIGTGGGYTF,TGTGCCAGCAGCCCCTCTCTTATTGGGACAGGGGGCGGCTACACCTTC
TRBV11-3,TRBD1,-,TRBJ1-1,CASSTGQGGVTEAFF,TGTGCCAGCAGCACCGGACAGGGGGGGGTCACTGAAGCTTTCTTT
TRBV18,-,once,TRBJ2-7,CASSPTGSSYEQYF,TGTGCCAGCTCACCGACTGGGAGTTCCTACGAGCAGTACTTC
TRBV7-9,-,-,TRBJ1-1,CSSSFGGAGAFF,TGTTCCAGCAGCTTCGGAGGGGCCGGAGCTTTCTTT
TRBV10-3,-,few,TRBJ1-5,CAITGGSTEPQHF,TGTGCCATCACCGGGGGATCGACGGAGCCCCAGCATTTT
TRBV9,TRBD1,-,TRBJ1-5,CASSRGQGNQPQHF,TGTGCCAGCAGCCGGGGACAGGGGAATCAGCCCCAGCATTTT
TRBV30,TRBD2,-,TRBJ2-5,CAWTVRSGGTQYF,TGTGCCTGGACAGTTCGGTCGGGGGGGACCCAGTACTTC
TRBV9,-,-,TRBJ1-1,CASSPDSVVMNTEAFF,TGTGCCAGCAGCCCTGACAGCGTGGTCATGAACACTGAAGCTTTCTTT
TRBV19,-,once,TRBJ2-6,CASSIARGRPSGANVLTF,TGTGCCAGTAGTATAGCACGAGGTAGACCCTCTGGGGCCAACGTCCTGACTTTC
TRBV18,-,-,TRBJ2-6,CASSPWQTGANVLTF,TGTGCCAGCTCACCTTGGCAGACTGGGGCCAACGTCCTGACTTTC
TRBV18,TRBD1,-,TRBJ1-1,CASSLRGQDTEAFF,TGTGCCAGCTCACTCAGGGGGCAGGACACTGAAGCTTTCTTT
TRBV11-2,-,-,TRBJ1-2,CASSLLGGPRDNYGYTF,TGTGCCAGCAGCTTATTAGGGGGACCCCGGGATAACTATGGCTACACCTTC
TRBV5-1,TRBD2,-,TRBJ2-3,CASSVPGLAGGDTQYF,TGCGCCAGCAGCGTACCGGGACTAGCGGGAGGAGATACGCAGTATTTT
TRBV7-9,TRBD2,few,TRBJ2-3,CASSLRTSGVADTQYF,TGTGCCAGCAGCTTAAGGACTAGCGGGGTGGCAGATACGCAGTATTTT
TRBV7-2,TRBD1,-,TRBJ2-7,CASSPRAGDRIYEQYF,TGTGCCAGCAGCCCACGGGCTGGGGACAGGATATACGAGCAGTACTTC
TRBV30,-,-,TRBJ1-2,CAWSRSRRTYGYTF,TGTGCCTGGTCGAGATCCAGGCGAACCTATGGCTACACCTTC
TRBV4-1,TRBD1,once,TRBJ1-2,CASSLVGQGKNYGYTF,TGCGCCAGCAGCCTTGTAGGACAGGGAAAGAACTATGGCTACACCTTC
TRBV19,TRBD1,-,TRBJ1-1,CASRITGVNTEAFF,TGTGCCAGTAGGATTACAGGGGTGAACACTGAAGCTTTCTTT
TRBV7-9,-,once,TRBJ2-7,CSSSPPGLPYEQYF,TGTTCCAGCAGCCCACCGGGACTTCCCTACGAGCAGTACTTC
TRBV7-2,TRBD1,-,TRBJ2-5,CASSPRTGSTETQYF,TGTGCCAGCAGCCCTAGGACAGGTAGCACAGAGACCCAGTACTTC
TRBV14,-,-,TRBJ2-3,CASSQRSGRRTDTQYF,TGTGCCAGCAGCCAACGGTCAGGAAGAAGGACAGATACGCAGTATTTT
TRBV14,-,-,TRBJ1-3,CASSQVTGNTIYF,TGTGCCAGCAGCCAAGTCACTGGAAACACCATATATTTT
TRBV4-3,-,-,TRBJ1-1,CASSQEASLGVGTEAFF,TGCGCCAGCAGCCAAGAGGCCAGCCTAGGTGTGGGCACTGAAGCTTTCTTT
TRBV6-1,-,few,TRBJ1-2,CASSEWGPTYGYTF,TGTGCCAGCAGTGAATGGGGGCCTACCTATGGCTACACCTTC
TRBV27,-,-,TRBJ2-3,CASSFVGAAADTQYF,TGTGCCAGCAGTTTTGTGGGAGCGGCGGCAGATACGCAGTATTTT
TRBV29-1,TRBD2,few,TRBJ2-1,CSVDAPVAGHYNEQFF,TGCAGCGTTGATGCTCCCGTAGCGGGGCACTACAATGAGCAGTTCTTC
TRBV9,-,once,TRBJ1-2,CASSASTDYGYTF,TGTGCCAGCAGCGCCAGTACCGACTATGGCTACACCTTC
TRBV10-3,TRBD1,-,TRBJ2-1,CAISESTGTGGEFF,TGTGCCATCAGTGAGTCGACGGGGACAGGGGGGGAATTCTTC
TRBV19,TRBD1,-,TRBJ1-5,CASSIYRGDQPQHF,TGTGCCAGTAGTATTTACAGGGGGGATCAGCCCCAGCATTTT
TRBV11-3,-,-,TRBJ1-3,CASSLAPGLSGNTIYF,TGTGCCAGCAGCTTAGCCCCAGGTCTCTCTGGAAACACCATATATTTT
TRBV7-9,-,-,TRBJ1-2,CSSSLAGANYGYTF,TGTTCCAGCAGCTTGGCGGGGGCTAACTATGGCTACACCTTC
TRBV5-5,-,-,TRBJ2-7,CASGEYYGVLKTYEQYF,TGTGCCAGCGGCGAATACTACGGGGTCCTAAAAACCTACGAGCAGTACTTC
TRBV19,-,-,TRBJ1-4,CASSINGAGDEKLFF,TGTGCCAGTAGTATAAATGGAGCAGGGGATGAAAAACTGTTTTTT
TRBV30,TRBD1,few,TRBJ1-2,CAWAGQGAGIYGYTF,TGTGCCTGGGCCGGACAGGGGGCAGGTATCTATGGCTACACCTTC
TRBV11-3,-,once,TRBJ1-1,CASSLTGMNTEAFF,TGTGCCAGCAGCTTAACAGGTATGAACACTGAAGCTTTCTTT
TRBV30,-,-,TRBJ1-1,CAWSVSRGAFF,TGTGCCTGGAGTGTTTCCAGAGGAGCTTTCTTT
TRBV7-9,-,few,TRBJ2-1,CASSLAGTSEAWINNEQFF,TGTGCCAGCAGCTTAGCTGGGACTTCCGAAGCATGGATCAACAATGAGCAGTTCTTC